This T cell receptor (beta chain) was obtained from a study of vaccination effects on CD4 cells after COVID-19. Study-level points and caveats: The study found marked clonal contraction of infection- and vaccine-induced clones late after vaccination.

ViraFEST expansion of antigen-specific CD4+ T cells with viral peptide pools preceded sequencing. Following 10 days of culture, CD4+ T cells were isolated. It was between March and December 2020 that the person had a SARS-CoV-2 infection confirmed by PCR. On this clone: The antigen is unknown.

Profiling relied on immunoSEQ multiplex PCR, and the TCRdb table lists in-frame clones only, not all of them. The table lists some 40,000 clones, about 78% of them singletons. The CDR3 consists of 14 residues. Unmatched junction bases numbered 5, after V lost 6 bases and J lost 6 bases. Germline-derived CDR1 and CDR2 are KGHSH and LQKENI. The sequenced sample was CD4+ T cells from PBMCs cultured with HCoV-NL63 spike peptides, obtained before COVID-19 vaccination. This clonotype originated in a human donor who had a prior SARS-CoV-2 infection. V gene TRBV18 combines with J gene TRBJ2-3, with 11 nucleotides matching TRBD1. CDR3 in DNA: TGTGCCAGCTCGGCCGGGACAGGGGGGGATACGCAGTATTTT. It is translated as CASSAGTGGDTQYF. Drawing the rest from reference TRBV18 and TRBJ2-3, the complete variable domain is NAGVMQNPRHLVRRRGQEARLRCSPMKGHSHVYWYRQLPEEGLKFMVYLQKENIIDESGMPKERFSAEFPKEGPSILRIQQVVRGDSAAYFCASSAGTGGDTQYFGPGTRLTVL.